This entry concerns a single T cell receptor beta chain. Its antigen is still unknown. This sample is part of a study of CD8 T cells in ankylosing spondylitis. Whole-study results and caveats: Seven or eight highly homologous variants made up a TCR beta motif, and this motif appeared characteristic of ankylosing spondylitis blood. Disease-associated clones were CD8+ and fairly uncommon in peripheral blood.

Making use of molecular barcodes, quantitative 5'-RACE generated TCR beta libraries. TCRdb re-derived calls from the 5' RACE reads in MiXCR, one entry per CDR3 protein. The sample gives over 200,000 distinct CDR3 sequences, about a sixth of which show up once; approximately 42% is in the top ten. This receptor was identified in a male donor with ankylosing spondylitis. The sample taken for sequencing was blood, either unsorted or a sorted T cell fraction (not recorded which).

Here the CDR3 reads CASSDGVEETQYF. CDR3 DNA: TGTGCCAGCAGCGACGGGGTCGAAGAGACCCAGTACTTC. The rearrangement links TRBV12-3 or TRBV12-4 to TRBJ2-5; tentative D call: TRBD2 (5 bases). There are 13 residues in the CDR3. The V and J ends lost 6 bases and 3 bases respectively, with 11 bases between them.